A single sample gave rise to the 6 T cell receptor beta chains below, sequenced in a study of blood T cell repertoires in COVID-19. Clones were read by immunoSEQ multiplex PCR, and TCRdb kept only the in-frame ones, dropping some. The sample records 110,000 to 150,000 clones, 70% to 90% being singletons. The specimen sequenced was PBMCs or T cells enriched from blood (not recorded which). The receptor source for this set is a man aged 45-65 years who had recovered from COVID-19.

V and J are TRBV27 and TRBJ2-3; no definite D call. V was pared by 3 bases and J by 0 bases, with 25 bases between. Germline loops: CDR1 MNHEY, CDR2 SMNVEV (reference sequence). The length of the CDR3 is 20 residues. The CDR3 bases are TGTGCCAGCAGTTTCTCAACTGGTTGGGCAGGCCAGATAAGCACAGATACGCAGTATTTT. As protein: CASSFSTGWAGQISTDTQYF.

The genes are TRBV4-2 and TRBJ2-2; 7 nucleotides match TRBD2. V dropped 1 base and J dropped 0; count of bases not matched to a gene: 14. CDR3 length: 20 amino acids. Germline CDR1 and CDR2: LGHNA and YNFKEQ. The CDR3 loop reads CASSQALLPGGSTNTGELFF. CDR3 coding DNA: TGTGCCAGCAGCCAAGCCCTCTTGCCGGGGGGATCCACGAACACCGGGGAGCTGTTTTTT.

The V call is TRBV10-1, the J call TRBJ2-1; TRBD1 matches at 10 bases. The CDR3 length is 14 residues. The V gene end was trimmed by 11 bases and the J gene end by 6 bases; junction bases not matched to a gene: 10. CDR1 is WNHNN and CDR2 is SYGVQD in the germline V gene (reference sequence). CDR3 protein: CASGGTGDCNEQFF. CDR3 sequence (DNA): TGCGCCTCCGGAGGGACAGGGGATTGCAATGAGCAGTTCTTC.

The rearrangement uses TRBV9 and TRBJ1-2, with D perhaps TRBD1 (5 bases). This CDR3 is built from 17 residues. The V end lost 3 bases, the J end lost 1 base, and 19 bases lay between the germline ends. Germline-derived CDR1 and CDR2 are SGDLS and YYNGEE. CDR3 region: CASSDRVGRLNNYGYTF. The CDR3 DNA reads as TGTGCCAGCAGCGACCGGGTGGGGCGCCTTAATAACTATGGCTACACCTTC. Variable domain in full (rest from reference TRBV9 and TRBJ1-2): DSGVTQTPKHLITATGQRVTLRCSPRSGDLSVYWYQQSLDQGLQFLIQYYNGEERAKGNILERFSAQQFPDLHSELNLSSLELGDSALYFCASSDRVGRLNNYGYTFGSGTRLTVV.

V is TRBV18 and J is TRBJ1-4; TRBD1 matches at 8 bases. The J segment lost 4 bases and the V segment lost 1 base, leaving 2 bases of the junction unmatched. The germline V gene encodes CDR1 KGHSH and CDR2 LQKENI. This CDR3 has 15 amino acids. The CDR3 reads CASSPLGQGNEKLFF. The CDR3 region has the DNA TGTGCCAGCTCACCACTTGGACAGGGTAATGAAAAACTGTTTTTT.

The chain employs TRBV12-3 or TRBV12-4 and TRBJ1-2; D unclear. With 6 bases removed from V and 2 bases from J, the gap between germline ends came to 10 bases. There are 13 residues in the CDR3. The CDR3 DNA reads TGTGCCAGCAGGCCTACAGAAAACTATGGCTACACCTTC. This sequence encodes CASRPTENYGYTF.